This TCR beta chain was obtained from a study of radiation and T cells in renal cell carcinoma. The wider study: Nephrectomy followed 15 Gy stereotactic body radiation by 4 weeks.

Study observations and caveats: Top tumor clonotypes rose in blood 2 weeks post-radiation, then contracted.

The CDR3 consists of 14 residues. V dropped 3 bases and J dropped 4 bases, with 13 bases sitting between them. Looked up from germline, CDR1 is MNHNS and CDR2 is SASEGT. As to this clone: Its target is unknown.

Here immunoSEQ multiplex PCR was the method, and the copy in TCRdb shows in-frame clones only, minus some. The sample contains approximately 100,000 clones, 75% to 90% of which appear only once. Described time point: baseline pretreatment blood. Treatment given: 15 Gy SBRT to primary tumor, nephrectomy 4 weeks later. Blood was sampled at baseline, 2 weeks and 4 weeks after SBRT. The tumor was a clear cell renal cell carcinoma. This receptor was identified in a man in his forties or fifties with renal cell carcinoma. Sequences were derived from blood, sampled from a patient whose treatment included radiotherapy and nephrectomy. The J gene is TRBJ2-7, the V gene TRBV6-1; possibly TRBD1 or TRBD2 for D (5 bases each). The CDR3 spells CASSDSPGRYEQYF. The CDR3 region has the DNA TGTGCCAGCAGTGATAGCCCGGGACGTTACGAGCAGTACTTC.